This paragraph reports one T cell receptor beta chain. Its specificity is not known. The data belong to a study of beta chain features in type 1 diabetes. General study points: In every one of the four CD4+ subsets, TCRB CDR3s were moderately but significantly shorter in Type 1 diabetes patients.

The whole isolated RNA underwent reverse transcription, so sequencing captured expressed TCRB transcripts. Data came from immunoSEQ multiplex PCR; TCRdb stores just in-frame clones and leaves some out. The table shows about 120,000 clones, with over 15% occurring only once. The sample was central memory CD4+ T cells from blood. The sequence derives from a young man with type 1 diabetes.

CDR3 sequence: CASSSPGQLGPPLHF. For the CDR3, the DNA is TGCGCCAGCAGCTCCCCGGGACAGCTAGGGCCACCCCTCCACTTT. The chain joins TRBV4-1 to TRBJ1-6, with 7 bases fitting TRBD1. With 5 bases clipped from V and 11 bases from J, the junction kept 12 bases outside the gene matches. In germline, CDR1 is MGHRA, CDR2 YSYEKL. This CDR3 comprises 15 residues.